Given below is one T cell receptor (beta chain) in context. The target antigen is unknown. This specimen comes from a study of T cells after posttransplantation cyclophosphamide. A marrow graft followed busulfan-fludarabine conditioning, with cyclophosphamide on days +3 and +4. Generated by immunoSEQ multiplex PCR, the TCRdb table keeps only in-frame clones and is missing some. The table lists 42,000 or so clones, roughly 87% of them singletons. Points from the study as a whole: Skin or GI-infiltrating T cells shared few TRB sequences with blood.

The material was PBMCs, obtained 60 to 65 days after allogeneic stem cell transplant with posttransplant cyclophosphamide. This sequence was found in a male patient between 60 and 69 years old who received an allogeneic stem cell transplant from a related donor and was CMV-positive. Among the T cells, some may be from the graft donor.

CDR3: CASSSAGGQWNSPLHF. The CDR3 bases are TGTGCCAGCAGCTCTGCGGGGGGACAGTGGAATTCACCCCTCCACTTT. This chain connects TRBV7-2 to TRBJ1-6; TRBD1 matches 7 bases. V shed 4 bases and J 7 bases; nucleotides not matched to a gene: 10. The germline CDR1 and CDR2 sequences are SGHTA and FQGNSA. The CDR3 is 16 residues long.